This T cell receptor (beta chain) comes out of a study of PD-1 blockade in classical Hodgkin lymphoma. CDR3 length: 17 amino acids. The germline CDR1 and CDR2 sequences are SGHNT and YENEEA. V was clipped by 0 bases and J by 4 bases; unmatched bases: 10. Libraries were prepared by immunoSEQ multiplex PCR; TCRdb keeps only in-frame clonotypes and omits some of them. This sample has 40,000 to 45,000 clones, with just under 80% found just once. Each patient experienced a relapse that followed autologous stem cell transplantation, and brentuximab vedotin exposure varied. The chain couples TRBV11-3 to TRBJ2-7, with 9 bases identical to TRBD1. The material sequenced was peripheral blood mononuclear cells (PBMCs), taken at baseline. The receptor's source is a human donor with classical Hodgkin lymphoma. CDR3 protein: CASSLDHIGTGTYEQYF. Written as DNA, the CDR3 is TGTGCCAGCAGCTTAGATCACATCGGGACAGGGACATACGAGCAGTACTTC.